This T cell receptor (beta chain) was profiled in a study of blood T cell repertoires in COVID-19. Study information: COVID-19 samples from acute and convalescent phases originated in the United States, Italy and Spain.

Points on this clone: The sample contains more than one DNA sequence encoding this CDR3.

Some clones are missing from TCRdb's copy, which holds only in-frame ones; the method was immunoSEQ multiplex PCR. Among 250,000 to 300,000 clones listed, around 84% were seen once. The sequenced sample was peripheral blood. This TCR derives from a woman aged 55 to 70 with COVID-19, enrolled during active disease.

The CDR3 loop reads CASSWGGNTEAFF. The CDR3 DNA follows: TGTGCCAGCAGTTGGGGGGGGAACACTGAAGCTTTCTTT. V and J are TRBV11-2 and TRBJ1-1, with a weak D call TRBD1 (5 bases). Per germline, CDR1 SGHAT and CDR2 FQNNGV. The CDR3 length is 13 residues. V lost 6 bases, J lost 1 base, and 9 bases lay in between.